The subject of this entry is one T cell receptor (beta chain). Sequenced by immunoSEQ multiplex PCR; TCRdb stores in-frame clones only, minus some. The sample gives a few hundred thousand clones, approximately 78% of which show up once; approximately 5.6% is in the top ten. Seattle patients were enrolled while actively infected and followed longitudinally. This sample was taken from a study of blood T cell repertoires in COVID-19. About the study: Specimens from acute and convalescent COVID-19 originated in the United States, Italy and Spain. Sources were T cells, B-cell-depleted T cells, or PBMCs; the material itself was cDNA or gDNA.

The CDR3 sequence is 15 residues long. With 0 bases clipped from V and 5 bases from J, the junction kept 6 bases outside the gene matches. From germline, CDR1 is SGHTS and CDR2 YDEGEE. The sequenced sample was peripheral blood. This clonotype originated in a woman aged 70 to 79 with COVID-19, enrolled during active disease. The chain links TRBV5-8 to TRBJ2-5, with 8 bases fitting TRBD2. CDR3 sequence: CASSLETGGGETQYF. The CDR3 DNA sequence: TGTGCCAGCAGCTTGGAAACGGGAGGGGGGGAGACCCAGTACTTC.